This TCR beta chain was sequenced during a study of T cells after yellow fever vaccination. Study-wide results and caveats: The study re-detected most primary-vaccination clones after the booster (96% CD4, roughly 91% CD8).

This CDR3 contains 15 residues. With 5 bases clipped from V and 2 bases from J, the junction kept 6 bases outside the gene matches. Germline V gives CDR1 MNHEY, CDR2 SMNVEV (reference sequence). TCRdb called the 5' RACE reads again in MiXCR, with one record for every CDR3 protein. This sample has hundreds of thousands of distinct CDR3 sequences, with over 9% found just once. This clonotype was found a few times. Its cognate antigen is unknown. Source: PBMCs, taken on the day of the yellow fever booster vaccination. The sequence was collected from a man aged 30-40 years who received the YFV17D yellow fever vaccine. The chain is built from TRBV27 and TRBJ2-3; 8 nucleotides match TRBD1. The CDR3 loop is CASSPRDRNTDTQYF. The CDR3 DNA reads TGTGCCAGCAGTCCAAGGGACAGGAACACAGATACGCAGTATTTT.